This T cell receptor (beta chain) was obtained from a study of blood T cell repertoires in COVID-19 (dated by TCRdb to 2020 to 2021). Study-wide context: Samples from collaborators originated in the United States, Italy and Spain and spanned both the acute and convalescent phases of COVID-19. The prospective study material was composed of cDNA or gDNA derived from T cells, B-cell-depleted T cells, or PBMCs. The dataset comprised deeply sampled blood TCRbeta repertoires from subjects exposed to, actively infected with, or recovered from COVID-19. The repertoires were released in a freely available public database meant as a resource for research on the immune response to SARS-CoV-2. The samples were drawn from the first 160 participants of the ongoing ImmuneRACE study and from 1,254 subjects provided by 6 global collaborators. A de-identified subject ID, COVID-19 status, age in years and sex were almost always included in the sample metadata. Where available, HLA class I and class II types were taken from metadata supplied by the sample provider and were not determined by assay-based typing.

Note on this clone: The specificity of this receptor is unknown. Base-call qualities are not available, and no considerably larger clone is one nucleotide away. Other DNA sequences from this sample encode an identical CDR3 as well.

There are 15 amino acids in the CDR3, from cysteine to phenylalanine inclusive. The kept DNA is CDR3 alone, 45 bases in frame from the first base. CDR1 SGDLS and CDR2 YYNGEE are derived from the germline V gene. Trimming at the junction amounts to 0 bases on V and 1 base on J, and the germline ends lie 7 bases apart. TCRbeta CDR3 regions were amplified from genomic DNA using the immunoSEQ Assay, a bias-controlled multiplex PCR. In the authors' own workflow: The number of nucleated cells in each sample was estimated by amplification of reference gene primers within the assay. To quantify the absolute abundance of each unique TCRbeta CDR3 rearrangement, sequence reads were collapsed and filtered. For each sample, productive Simpson clonality was calculated by taking the square root of Simpson's diversity index across productive rearrangements. TCRdb holds this immuneACCESS table with in-frame rearrangements only. Some clones are missing; in checked studies, unresolved V genes explain under half, and the rest has no known cause. V, J and clone size are those of that table, while D and trimming were read from the DNA. This sample holds hundreds of thousands of clones; about 88% were observed only once. The ten largest clones take up approximately 9.4% of the sample.

Overall results and qualifications from the work: The amount of clinical and demographic metadata varied by source and participant and was provided uncurated.

Participants in the prospective study were enrolled through a virtual design, were aged roughly 18 to 95 years, and lived in 24 United States geographic areas. To assign participants to cohorts, the prospective study relied on clinical history that participants themselves reported in a screening survey and a study questionnaire. Recovered participants in ImmuneRACE Cohort 3 were defined by two consecutive negative NP/OP PCR tests, clearance by a healthcare professional, or resolution of symptoms. Each participant in the prospective study had whole blood, serum and a nasopharyngeal or oropharyngeal swab collected by mobile phlebotomists. Over a 2-month period, participants in the prospective study had the option of providing additional blood draws and questionnaires. Before DNA extraction, prospective study blood samples were shipped either frozen or at room temperature.

Sequencing was performed on PBMCs or T cells enriched from blood (not recorded which). This TCR was recovered from a woman between 40 and 50 years old who had recovered from COVID-19. The sequence joins TRBV9 to TRBJ2-2, and perhaps TRBD1 as D gene, on 6 matching bases. In nucleotides, the sequence is TGTGCCAGCAGCGTAGGAGGGGGGAACACCGGGGAGCTGTTTTTT. This translates into CASSVGGGNTGELFF.